One sample yielded the 28 T cell receptor beta chains listed below, sequenced in a study of T cell responses to AZD1222 COVID-19 vaccine. The assay was immunoSEQ multiplex PCR, and TCRdb's table has in-frame clones only and misses some. The data hold 100,000 or so clones, with about 90% observed a single time. The material was peripheral blood, obtained on day 0 of AZD1222 vaccination. The source is an adult in good health.

The chain is built from TRBV7-9 and TRBJ2-5, with D tentatively TRBD1 (5 bases). The CDR3 consists of 15 residues. Trimming pared 7 bases from V and 1 base from J, leaving 16 bases between. The germline gives CDR1 SEHNR, CDR2 FQNEAQ (reference sequence). The CDR3: CASTETALVQETQYF. The CDR3 DNA follows: TGTGCCAGCACAGAGACAGCCTTAGTCCAAGAGACCCAGTACTTC.

The V and J genes are TRBV6-5 and TRBJ1-2; D possibly corresponds to TRBD1 (5 bases). Germline V gene sequence: CDR1 MNHEY, CDR2 SVGAGI. V lost 6 bases and J lost 8, with 19 bases in between. This CDR3 has 14 amino acids. The CDR3: CASRVYTGSGGYTF. DNA for the CDR3: TGTGCCAGCAGAGTATACACAGGATCAGGAGGCTACACCTTC.

The rearrangement links TRBV4-1 to TRBJ1-1; 11 bases match TRBD1. The CDR3 sequence is 18 residues long. In germline, CDR1 is MGHRA, CDR2 YSYEKL. V gave up 2 bases and J gave up 0 bases; unmatched junction bases: 8. CDR3 sequence (DNA): TGCGCCAGCAGCCAACCGGGACAGGGGGGCCACATGAACACTGAAGCTTTCTTT. Protein sequence: CASSQPGQGGHMNTEAFF.

This sequence joins TRBV6-1 and TRBJ2-1, with D perhaps being TRBD1 or TRBD2 (5 bases each). Between the trimmed V and J ends, which lost 3 bases and 10 bases, there was a span of 16 bases. CDR1 is MNHNS and CDR2 is SASEGT in the germline V gene. CDR3 size: 14 residues. CDR3: CASSDVRDDGEQFF. CDR3 coding DNA: TGTGCCAGCAGTGATGTTCGGGACGATGGCGAGCAGTTCTTC.

This chain joins TRBV5-4 and TRBJ1-6; tentatively, D is TRBD1 (6 bases). CDR3 length: 16 residues. Germline V gene data show CDR1 as SGHNT and CDR2 as YYREEE (reference sequence). The V end was cut by 0 bases, the J end by 7 bases, with 14 bases between. CDR3 region: CASSLDLGARNSPLHF. The CDR3 DNA reads as TGTGCCAGCAGCTTGGATCTGGGGGCGCGGAATTCACCCCTCCACTTT.

V gene TRBV11-1 combines with J gene TRBJ1-2; D is perhaps TRBD1 (5 bases). The CDR3 runs 12 residues. The V end lost 1 base, the J end lost 6 bases, and 6 bases lay between the germline ends. The germline V gene encodes CDR1 SGHAT and CDR2 FQDESV (reference sequence). CDR3 amino acids: CASSLEGDGYTF. For the CDR3, the DNA is TGTGCCAGCAGCTTAGAAGGGGATGGCTACACCTTC.

This clone was seen just once. The chain couples TRBV28 to TRBJ2-5, with D unclear. Germline lookup yields CDR1 MDHEN and CDR2 SYDVKM. The CDR3 extends over 14 amino acids. V was clipped by 3 bases and J by 0 bases, with 8 bases between them. The CDR3 DNA reads as TGTGCCAGCAGTTTTCAGCCGGACCAAGAGACCCAGTACTTC. The encoded protein is CASSFQPDQETQYF.

This sequence joins TRBV27 and TRBJ1-2; a weak D match, TRBD1 (6 bases). Trimming cost V 3 bases and J 2 bases, with 16 bases left between them. Per the germline V gene, CDR1 is MNHEY and CDR2 is SMNVEV (reference sequence). CDR3 length: 16 amino acids. CDR3 protein: CASSLVSGAQNYGYTF. The CDR3, as DNA: TGTGCCAGCAGTTTGGTGTCAGGGGCCCAGAACTATGGCTACACCTTC.

The genes are TRBV6-4 and TRBJ2-6, with D perhaps given as TRBD1 or TRBD2 (5 bases each). The length of the CDR3 is 16 residues. CDR1 is MRHNA and CDR2 is SNTAGT in the germline V gene. V was clipped by 3 bases and J by 2 bases, with 11 bases between them. DNA of the CDR3: TGTGCCAGCAGTGATCAGGGAGAAACTGGGGCCAACGTCCTGACTTTC. Translating it yields CASSDQGETGANVLTF.

The CDR3 DNA follows: TGTGCCAGCAGCTTAGGGAACCTCTATGGCTACACCTTC. It is translated as CASSLGNLYGYTF. The chain carries TRBV7-9 and TRBJ1-2, with D hard to call. Germline assignment: CDR1 SEHNR and CDR2 FQNEAQ (reference sequence). The CDR3 is made up of 13 amino acids. V was trimmed by 1 base and J by 4 bases, leaving 7 bases between them.

This clone has a single count. The rearrangement links TRBV5-1 to TRBJ2-2; 11 bases are shared with TRBD1. V shed 1 base and J 1 base; nucleotides not matched to a gene: 9. Germline lookup yields CDR1 SGHRS and CDR2 YFSETQ. This CDR3 is 19 amino acids long. The CDR3 coding sequence is TGCGCCAGCAGCTTGTGGGGACAGGGGGGTCTCGGGAACACCGGGGAGCTGTTTTTT. This codes for CASSLWGQGGLGNTGELFF.

J is TRBJ1-5 and V is TRBV27; TRBD1 might be the D (5 bases). Per the germline V gene, CDR1 is MNHEY and CDR2 is SMNVEV (reference sequence). The V gene lost 6 bases and the J gene lost 7 bases, with 16 bases spanning the gap. This CDR3 is 14 amino acids long. The DNA for the CDR3 is TGTGCCAGCAGACTGGGACCGAGGGACCAGCCCCAGCATTTT. Encoded protein: CASRLGPRDQPQHF.

This clone was recorded once. The chain has TRBV20-1 and TRBJ1-2; D gene unclear. V was cut by 3 bases and J by 4 bases, with 12 bases left in between. From germline, CDR1 is DFQATT and CDR2 SNEGSKA (reference sequence). The CDR3 loop spans 13 amino acids. The CDR3 is CSASSRSGYGYTF. The CDR3 DNA is TGCAGTGCTAGTTCTAGATCAGGCTATGGCTACACCTTC.

V and J are TRBV7-9 and TRBJ1-1; D not resolved. CDR1 is SEHNR, CDR2 FQNEAQ, per germline (reference sequence). The CDR3 runs to 12 residues. Deletions cut 5 bases from V and 7 bases from J, with 11 bases between. This CDR3 is CASSPPEGEAFF. CDR3 in DNA: TGTGCCAGCAGCCCCCCCGAGGGTGAAGCTTTCTTT.

The J gene is TRBJ1-1, the V gene TRBV20-1; no clear D gene. There are 13 residues in the CDR3. The germline V and J ends were trimmed by 3 bases and 8 bases, with 16 bases remaining between them. Germline V lookup: CDR1 DFQATT, CDR2 SNEGSKA (reference sequence). CDR3 region: CSASHQRAGEAFF. The DNA of the CDR3 is TGCAGTGCTAGTCACCAACGGGCGGGGGAAGCTTTCTTT.

Only a few counts were recorded for this clone. The chain carries TRBV29-1 and TRBJ1-2; 8 bases align to TRBD1. J gave up 5 bases and V 6 bases, and 8 bases lay outside the gene matches. The CDR3 has 13 residues. Germline V gene lookup returns CDR1 SQVTM and CDR2 ANQGSEA. For the CDR3, the DNA is TGCAGCGTAGACAGGGGTCTGGAATATGGCTACACCTTC. It encodes CSVDRGLEYGYTF.

This clone was recorded only once. This CDR3 reads CASSMNGAVDQPQHF. The CDR3 nucleotides read TGTGCCAGTAGTATGAACGGGGCCGTCGATCAGCCCCAGCATTTT. J is TRBJ1-5 and V is TRBV19; perhaps TRBD1 as D (5 bases). V lost 3 bases to trimming and J lost 5 bases, with 14 bases between them. Looked up from germline, CDR1 is LNHDA and CDR2 is SQIVND (reference sequence). CDR3 length: 15 amino acids.

Only a few counts were recorded for this clone. The chain carries TRBV30 and TRBJ2-5; D is unclear. Deletions cut 0 bases from V and 5 bases from J, with 4 bases between. Per the germline V gene, CDR1 is GTSNPN and CDR2 is SVGIG (reference sequence). CDR3 size: 11 residues. The CDR3 sequence is CAWSVGETQYF. As DNA, the CDR3 is TGTGCCTGGAGTGTAGGGGAGACCCAGTACTTC.

The chain combines TRBV3-1 (or the pseudogene TRBV3-2) with TRBJ2-4; no definite D call. V lost 5 bases to trimming and J lost 4 bases, with 18 bases between them. The CDR3 consists of 16 residues. Germline CDR1 reads LGHDT; CDR2 reads YNNKEL (reference sequence). The CDR3 here is CASSSMLPIRKNIQYF. The CDR3 DNA follows: TGTGCCAGCAGCTCTATGCTTCCCATTAGAAAAAACATTCAGTACTTC.

The chain joins TRBV3-1 (or the pseudogene TRBV3-2) to TRBJ2-7; D is possibly TRBD1 or TRBD2 (5 bases each). V lost 6 bases and J lost 3, with 15 bases in between. Germline CDR1 LGHDT, CDR2 YNNKEL (reference sequence). The CDR3 length is 14 residues. Written as DNA, the CDR3 is TGTGCCAGCAGACCCGGGACCAACCGCTACGAGCAGTACTTC. It translates to CASRPGTNRYEQYF.

The rearrangement links TRBV24-1 to TRBJ1-2; D might be TRBD1 (5 bases). Germline V lookup: CDR1 KGHDR, CDR2 SFDVKD. The CDR3 runs 17 residues. The germline V and J ends were trimmed by 1 base and 0 bases, with 14 bases remaining between them. CDR3 sequence reads: CATSDFGGTDSNYGYTF. The CDR3 nucleotides read TGTGCCACCAGTGATTTTGGGGGGACGGATTCTAACTATGGCTACACCTTC.

The table lists this clone with a count of one. This sequence joins TRBV5-1 and TRBJ2-7, with a weak D call TRBD1 (7 bases). CDR3 length equals 14 residues. The germline V gene has CDR1 SGHRS and CDR2 YFSETQ. Between the trimmed V and J ends, which lost 2 bases and 0 bases, there was a span of 9 bases. This chain's CDR3 is CASSFQGGSYEQYF. CDR3 DNA sequence: TGCGCCAGCAGCTTCCAGGGGGGCTCCTACGAGCAGTACTTC. The whole variable domain, remainder taken from reference TRBV5-1 and TRBJ2-7, is KAGVTQTPRYLIKTRGQQVTLSCSPISGHRSVSWYQQTPGQGLQFLFEYFSETQRNKGNFPGRFSGRQFSNSRSEMNVSTLELGDSALYLCASSFQGGSYEQYFGPGTRLTVT.

The CDR3 bases are TGTGCCAGCAGTACGGGGGTTGTGAGCAATCAGCCCCAGCATTTT. It specifies CASSTGVVSNQPQHF. The chain uses TRBV6-5 and TRBJ1-5; D might be TRBD1 (5 bases). The germline CDR1 and CDR2 sequences are MNHEY and SVGAGI. The CDR3 consists of 15 residues. V was cut by 5 bases and J by 1 base, with 12 bases left in between.

The gene calls are TRBV4-1 and TRBJ2-1; no definite D call. Germline assignment: CDR1 MGHRA and CDR2 YSYEKL. There are 14 residues in the CDR3. The V end lost 2 bases, the J end lost 6 bases, and 11 bases lay between the germline ends. The CDR3 nucleotides are TGCGCCAGCAGCCAACCGACGGGCCGCAATGAGCAGTTCTTC. Translation: CASSQPTGRNEQFF.

This chain connects TRBV24-1 to TRBJ1-2; TRBD1 aligns across 7 bases. The junction had 18 bases not matched to a gene; V was cut back by 3 bases and J by 6 bases. Per the germline V gene, CDR1 is KGHDR and CDR2 is SFDVKD. This CDR3 has 18 residues. DNA of the CDR3: TGTGCCACCAGTGATCTCATAAAGGGAAGACAGGGAACAAATGGCTACACCTTC. Amino acid sequence: CATSDLIKGRQGTNGYTF.

The rearrangement joins TRBV5-1 to TRBJ2-7; tentatively, D is TRBD2 (6 bases). The germline V and J ends were trimmed by 1 base and 3 bases, with 11 bases remaining between them. CDR1 and CDR2 (germline): SGHRS, YFSETQ. The CDR3 contains 14 residues. CDR3 in amino acids: CASSLSAGNYEQYF. The CDR3 DNA is TGCGCCAGCAGCTTGTCAGCGGGTAACTACGAGCAGTACTTC.

This rearrangement joins TRBV7-9 to TRBJ2-7, with D uncertain. V gave up 2 bases and J gave up 3 bases, with 5 bases separating them. CDR3 size: 12 residues. Germline V gene sequence: CDR1 SEHNR, CDR2 FQNEAQ (reference sequence). This CDR3 is CASSLTDYEQYF. DNA of the CDR3: TGTGCCAGCAGCTTAACCGACTACGAGCAGTACTTC.

This chain uses TRBV7-3 with TRBJ1-3; no clear D. There are 14 residues in the CDR3. The germline CDR1 and CDR2 sequences are SGHTA and FQGTGA. The CDR3 DNA sequence: TGTGCGACTCCCTCGGAGGGTTCGGCAAACACCATATATTTT. Protein product: CATPSEGSANTIYF.